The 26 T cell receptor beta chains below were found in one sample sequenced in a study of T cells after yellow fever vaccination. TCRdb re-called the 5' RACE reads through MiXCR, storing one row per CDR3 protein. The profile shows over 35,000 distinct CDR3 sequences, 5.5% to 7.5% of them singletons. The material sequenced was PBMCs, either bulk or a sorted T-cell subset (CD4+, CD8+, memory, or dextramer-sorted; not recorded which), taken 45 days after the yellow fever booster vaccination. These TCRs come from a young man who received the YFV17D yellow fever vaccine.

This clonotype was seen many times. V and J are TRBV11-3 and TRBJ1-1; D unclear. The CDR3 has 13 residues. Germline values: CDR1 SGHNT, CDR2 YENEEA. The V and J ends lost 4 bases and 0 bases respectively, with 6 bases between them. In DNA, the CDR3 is TGTGCCAGCAGCTCGAACATGAACACTGAAGCTTTCTTT. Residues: CASSSNMNTEAFF.

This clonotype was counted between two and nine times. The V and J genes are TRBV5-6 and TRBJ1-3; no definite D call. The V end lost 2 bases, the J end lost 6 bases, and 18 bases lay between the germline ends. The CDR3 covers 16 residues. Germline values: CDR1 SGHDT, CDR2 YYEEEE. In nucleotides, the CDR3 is TGTGCCAGCAGCTTAGGATTCCTATCTTCCACAAACACCATATATTTT. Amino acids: CASSLGFLSSTNTIYF.

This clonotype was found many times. The CDR3 loop reads CASSLGFTDTQYF. The CDR3 DNA reads as TGTGCCAGCAGCCTCGGGTTCACAGATACGCAGTATTTT. This chain links TRBV7-2 with TRBJ2-3; D gene unclear. V lost 5 bases and J 2 bases, leaving 8 bases between the germline ends. The CDR3 is 13 amino acids. Germline V CDR1 and CDR2: SGHTA, FQGNSA.

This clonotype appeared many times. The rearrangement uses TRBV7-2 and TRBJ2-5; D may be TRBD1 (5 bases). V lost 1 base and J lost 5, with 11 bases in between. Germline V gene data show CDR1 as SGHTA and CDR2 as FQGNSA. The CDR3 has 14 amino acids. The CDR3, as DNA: TGTGCCAGCAGCTTAGATACAGGTTGGGAGACCCAGTACTTC. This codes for CASSLDTGWETQYF.

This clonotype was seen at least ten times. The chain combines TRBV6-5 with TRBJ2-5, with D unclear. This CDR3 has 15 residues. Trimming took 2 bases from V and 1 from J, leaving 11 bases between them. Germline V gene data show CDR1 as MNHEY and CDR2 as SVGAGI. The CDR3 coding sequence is TGTGCCAGCAGTTACGCCTCTCAACCCCAAGAGACCCAGTACTTC. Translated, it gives CASSYASQPQETQYF.

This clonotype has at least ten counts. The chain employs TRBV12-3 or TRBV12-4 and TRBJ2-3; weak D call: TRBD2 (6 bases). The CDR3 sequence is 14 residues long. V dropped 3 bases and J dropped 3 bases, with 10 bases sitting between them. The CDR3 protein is CASSFGGKTDTQYF. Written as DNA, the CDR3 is TGTGCCAGCAGTTTCGGCGGGAAGACAGATACGCAGTATTTT.

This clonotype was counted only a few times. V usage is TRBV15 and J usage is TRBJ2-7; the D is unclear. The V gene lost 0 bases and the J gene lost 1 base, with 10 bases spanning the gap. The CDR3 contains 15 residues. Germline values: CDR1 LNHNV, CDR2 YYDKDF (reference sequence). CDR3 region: CATSRDALSSYEQYF. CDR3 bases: TGTGCCACCAGCAGAGATGCCCTCTCTTCCTACGAGCAGTACTTC.

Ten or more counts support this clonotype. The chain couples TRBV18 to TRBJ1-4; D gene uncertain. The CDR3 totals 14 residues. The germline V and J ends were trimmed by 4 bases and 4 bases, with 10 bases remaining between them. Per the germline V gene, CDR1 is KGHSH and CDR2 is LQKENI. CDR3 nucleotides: TGTGCCAGCTCACTGGTGGGAAGTAATGAAAAACTGTTTTTT. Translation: CASSLVGSNEKLFF.

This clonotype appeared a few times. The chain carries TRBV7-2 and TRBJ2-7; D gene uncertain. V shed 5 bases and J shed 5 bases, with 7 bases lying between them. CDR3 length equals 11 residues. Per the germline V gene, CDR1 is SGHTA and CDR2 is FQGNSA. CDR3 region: CASSPADEQYF. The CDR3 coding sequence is TGTGCCAGCAGCCCTGCCGACGAGCAGTACTTC.

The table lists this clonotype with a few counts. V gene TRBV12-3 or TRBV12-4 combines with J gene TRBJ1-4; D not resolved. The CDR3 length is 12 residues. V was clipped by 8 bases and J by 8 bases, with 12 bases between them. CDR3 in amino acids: CASAGGGEKLFF. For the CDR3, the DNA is TGTGCCAGCGCCGGAGGCGGGGAAAAACTGTTTTTT.

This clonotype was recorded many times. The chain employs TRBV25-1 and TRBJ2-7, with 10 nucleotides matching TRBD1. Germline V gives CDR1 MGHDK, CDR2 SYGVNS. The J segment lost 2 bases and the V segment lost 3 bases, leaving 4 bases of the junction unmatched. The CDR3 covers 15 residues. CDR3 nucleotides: TGTGCCAGCAGTGACACCGGGACAGGGGCCTACGAGCAGTACTTC. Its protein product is CASSDTGTGAYEQYF.

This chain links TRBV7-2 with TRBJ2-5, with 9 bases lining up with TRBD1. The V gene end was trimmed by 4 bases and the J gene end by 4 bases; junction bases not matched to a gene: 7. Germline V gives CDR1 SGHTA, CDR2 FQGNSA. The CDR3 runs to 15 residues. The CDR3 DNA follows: TGTGCCAGCAGCTCTCGGGACAGGGAAGGAGAGACCCAGTACTTC. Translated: CASSSRDREGETQYF.

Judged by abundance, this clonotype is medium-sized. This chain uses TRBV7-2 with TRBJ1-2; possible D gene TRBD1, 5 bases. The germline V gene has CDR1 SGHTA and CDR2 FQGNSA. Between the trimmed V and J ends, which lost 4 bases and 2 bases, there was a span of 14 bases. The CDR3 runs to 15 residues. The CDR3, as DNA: TGTGCCAGCAGCTCAGCCGCTTCAGGGAACTATGGCTACACCTTC. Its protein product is CASSSAASGNYGYTF.

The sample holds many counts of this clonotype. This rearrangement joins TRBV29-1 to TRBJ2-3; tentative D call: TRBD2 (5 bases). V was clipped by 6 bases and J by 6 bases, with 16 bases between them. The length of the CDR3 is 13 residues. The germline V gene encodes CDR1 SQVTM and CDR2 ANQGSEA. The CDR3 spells CSVTQGRGDTQYF. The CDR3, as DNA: TGCAGCGTGACGCAAGGGAGAGGCGATACGCAGTATTTT.

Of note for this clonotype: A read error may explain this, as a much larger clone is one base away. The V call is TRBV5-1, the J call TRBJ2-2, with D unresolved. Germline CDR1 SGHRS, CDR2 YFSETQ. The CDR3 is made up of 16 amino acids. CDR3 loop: CASGLVRHQNTGELFF. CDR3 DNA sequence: TGCGCCAGCGGCTTGGTGCGGCACCAGAACACCGGGGAGCTGTTTTTT. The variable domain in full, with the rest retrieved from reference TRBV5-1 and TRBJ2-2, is KAGVTQTPRYLIKTRGQQVTLSCSPISGHRSVSWYQQTPGQGLQFLFEYFSETQRNKGNFPGRFSGRQFSNSRSEMNVSTLELGDSALYLCASGLVRHQNTGELFFGEGSRLTVL.

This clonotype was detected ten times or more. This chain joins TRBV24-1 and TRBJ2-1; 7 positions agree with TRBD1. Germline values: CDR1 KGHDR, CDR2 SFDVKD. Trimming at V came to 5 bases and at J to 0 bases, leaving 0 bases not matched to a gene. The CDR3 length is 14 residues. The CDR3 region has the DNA TGTGCCACCAGTGCAGGGGGCTCCTACAATGAGCAGTTCTTC. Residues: CATSAGGSYNEQFF.

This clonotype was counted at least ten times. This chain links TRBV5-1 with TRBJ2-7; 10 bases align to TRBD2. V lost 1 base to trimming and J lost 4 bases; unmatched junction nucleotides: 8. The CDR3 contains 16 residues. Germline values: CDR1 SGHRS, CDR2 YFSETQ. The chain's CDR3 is CASSLSPSGSLYEQYF. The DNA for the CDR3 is TGCGCCAGCAGCTTGTCCCCTAGCGGGAGCCTTTACGAGCAGTACTTC. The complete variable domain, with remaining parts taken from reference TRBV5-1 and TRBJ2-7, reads KAGVTQTPRYLIKTRGQQVTLSCSPISGHRSVSWYQQTPGQGLQFLFEYFSETQRNKGNFPGRFSGRQFSNSRSEMNVSTLELGDSALYLCASSLSPSGSLYEQYFGPGTRLTVT.

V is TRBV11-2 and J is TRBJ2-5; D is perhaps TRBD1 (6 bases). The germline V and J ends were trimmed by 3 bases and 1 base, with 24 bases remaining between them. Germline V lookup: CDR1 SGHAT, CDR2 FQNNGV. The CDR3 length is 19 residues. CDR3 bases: TGTGCCAGCAGCTTGAGTGGCCCCCACCGAACAGGGCTCCAAGAGACCCAGTACTTC. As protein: CASSLSGPHRTGLQETQYF.

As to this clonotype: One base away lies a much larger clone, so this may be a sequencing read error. DNA of the CDR3: TGCTGTGCTAGTAGGGACAGGTCCTACGAGCAGTACTTC. This sequence encodes CCASRDRSYEQYF. The chain combines TRBV20-1 with TRBJ2-7; 8 nucleotides match TRBD1. CDR1 and CDR2 from the germline V gene are DFQATT and SNEGSKA (reference sequence). This CDR3 contains 13 residues.

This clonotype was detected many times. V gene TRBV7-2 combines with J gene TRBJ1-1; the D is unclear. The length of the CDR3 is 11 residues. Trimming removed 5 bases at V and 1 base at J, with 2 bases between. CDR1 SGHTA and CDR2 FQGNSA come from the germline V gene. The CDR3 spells CASSENTEAFF. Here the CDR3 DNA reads TGTGCCAGCAGCGAGAACACTGAAGCTTTCTTT. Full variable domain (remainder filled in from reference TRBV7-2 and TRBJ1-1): GAGVSQSPSNKVTEKGKDVELRCDPISGHTALYWYRQSLGQGLEFLIYFQGNSAPDKSGLPSDRFSAERTGGSVSTLTIQRTQQEDSAVYLCASSENTEAFFGQGTRLTVV.

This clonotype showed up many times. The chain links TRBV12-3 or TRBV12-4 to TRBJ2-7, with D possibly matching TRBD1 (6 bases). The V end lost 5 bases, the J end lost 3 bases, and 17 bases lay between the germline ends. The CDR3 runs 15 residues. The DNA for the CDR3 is TGTGCCAGCAGTCGATTCGCCCGGGACAACTACGAGCAGTACTTC. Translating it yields CASSRFARDNYEQYF.

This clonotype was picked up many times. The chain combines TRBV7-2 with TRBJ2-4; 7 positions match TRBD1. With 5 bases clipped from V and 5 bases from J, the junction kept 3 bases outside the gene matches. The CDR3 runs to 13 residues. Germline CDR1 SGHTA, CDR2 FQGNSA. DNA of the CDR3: TGTGCCAGCAGCCCGGGACAGCAAAACATTCAGTACTTC. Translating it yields CASSPGQQNIQYF.

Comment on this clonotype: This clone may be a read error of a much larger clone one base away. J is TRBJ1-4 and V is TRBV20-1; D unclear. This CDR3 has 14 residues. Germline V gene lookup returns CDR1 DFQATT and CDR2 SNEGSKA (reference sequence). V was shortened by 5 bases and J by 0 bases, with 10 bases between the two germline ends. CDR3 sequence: CSAADLATNEKLFF. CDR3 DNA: TGCAGTGCTGCCGATTTGGCAACTAATGAAAAACTGTTTTTT.

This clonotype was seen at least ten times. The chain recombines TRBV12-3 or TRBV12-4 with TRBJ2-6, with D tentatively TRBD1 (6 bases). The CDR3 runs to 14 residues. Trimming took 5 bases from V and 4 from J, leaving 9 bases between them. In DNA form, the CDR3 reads TGTGCCAGCAGTCCCAGGGGAGGGGCCAACGTCCTGACTTTC. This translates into CASSPRGGANVLTF.

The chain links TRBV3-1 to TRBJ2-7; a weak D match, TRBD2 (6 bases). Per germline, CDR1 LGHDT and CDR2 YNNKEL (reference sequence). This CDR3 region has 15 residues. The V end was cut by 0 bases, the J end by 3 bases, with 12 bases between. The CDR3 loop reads CASSQESAGGYEQYF. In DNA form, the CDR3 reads TGTGCCAGCAGCCAAGAGTCAGCGGGCGGCTACGAGCAGTACTTC.

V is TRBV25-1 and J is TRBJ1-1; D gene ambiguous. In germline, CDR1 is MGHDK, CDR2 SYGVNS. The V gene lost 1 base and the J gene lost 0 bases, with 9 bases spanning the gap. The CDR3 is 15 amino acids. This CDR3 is CASSESDNMNTEAFF. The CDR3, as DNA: TGTGCCAGCAGTGAATCAGACAACATGAACACTGAAGCTTTCTTT.